The rows below give T cell receptor beta chains drawn from one sample of a study of CD8 T cells in Susac syndrome. One entry per CDR3 protein, called by TCRdb with MiXCR from the immunoSEQ multiplex PCR reads. The table lists fewer than 200,000 distinct CDR3 sequences, 85% to 95% of them singletons. Sequences were obtained from CD4+ T cells from PBMCs. The receptors shown here come from a human donor in good health. CDR3s include the opening cysteine and the closing phenylalanine or tryptophan. The D gene is left open where the match is weak. Clone size, where shown, is once, few, many, or a class for clones that have expanded.

D	V	size	J	DNA	CDR3
.	TRBV6-2/TRBV6-3	.	TRBJ1-5	TGTGCCAGCAGTTACTCGACAGGAAGGGATCAGCCCCAGCATTTT	CASSYSTGRDQPQHF
.	TRBV20-1	.	TRBJ2-7	TGCAGTGCTAGAGAGGACATACTTACGGAGCAGTACTTC	CSAREDILTEQYF
.	TRBV27	.	TRBJ2-3	TGTGCCAGCAGTTTAGCTAAGGATAGGCCAGATACGCAGTATTTT	CASSLAKDRPDTQYF
TRBD1	TRBV25-1	.	TRBJ2-7	TGTGCCAGCAGTGAATGGGGACAGAGCTCCTACGAGCAGTACTTC	CASSEWGQSSYEQYF
.	TRBV20-1	.	TRBJ2-5	TGCAGTGCTTGGGGTAACGAAGAGACCCAGTACTTC	CSAWGNEETQYF
.	TRBV24-1	.	TRBJ1-5	TGTGCCACCAGTGCCACCCGAACTCTCAATCAGCCCCAGCATTTT	CATSATRTLNQPQHF
.	TRBV28	.	TRBJ2-7	TGTGCCAGCAGTTCCGAGGGACAAGGGAGCTACGAGCAGTACTTC	CASSSEGQGSYEQYF
.	TRBV7-9	.	TRBJ2-3	TGTGCCAGCAGCCACAGGTCTCCTAGCACAGGTACGCAGTATTTT	CASSHRSPSTGTQYF
.	TRBV28	once	TRBJ1-2	TGTGCCAGCAGTTCCCCGTGGACGCAATTACGTGGTGGCTACACCTTC	CASSSPWTQLRGGYTF
.	TRBV27	.	TRBJ2-4	TGTGCCAGCAGACCTGAACAGGGATGGTCCAAAAACATTCAGTACTTC	CASRPEQGWSKNIQYF
TRBD2	TRBV30	.	TRBJ2-7	TGTGCCTGGAGTGGGACTAGTATCTCCGAGCAGTACTTC	CAWSGTSISEQYF
.	TRBV29-1	.	TRBJ1-1	TGCAGCGTTGCCGGGGCTCAAGCTTTCTTT	CSVAGAQAFF
TRBD2	TRBV6-9	.	TRBJ2-5	TGTGCCAGATCCGGGACTAGGAAGGAGACCCAGTACTTC	CARSGTRKETQYF
.	TRBV2	.	TRBJ1-2	TGTGCCAGCAGTGAAACCTATCCTAACTATGGCTACACCTTC	CASSETYPNYGYTF
TRBD1	TRBV3-1	.	TRBJ2-2	TGTGCCAGCAGCCGCCGACAGGGAAGATCCGGGGAGCTGTTTTTT	CASSRRQGRSGELFF
.	TRBV11-2	.	TRBJ2-1	TGTGCCAGCAGCTTCAACGCAGGGCCATTCTCCTACAATGAGCAGTTCTTC	CASSFNAGPFSYNEQFF
TRBD1	TRBV20-1	.	TRBJ2-7	TGCAGTGCTAGACCGACAGGGGTCGGCGAGCAGTACTTC	CSARPTGVGEQYF
TRBD2	TRBV5-1	.	TRBJ2-7	TGCGCCAGCAGCTTGACTAGCGGGACCTACGAGCAGTACTTC	CASSLTSGTYEQYF
.	TRBV18	.	TRBJ2-2	TGTGCCAGCTCACCATCCGGGACTGGAAACACCGGGGAGCTGTTTTTT	CASSPSGTGNTGELFF
TRBD2	TRBV3-1	.	TRBJ2-4	TGTGCCAGCAGCCAATGGAGACTAGCGGGAGAATCTGGGAACATTCAGTACTTC	CASSQWRLAGESGNIQYF
TRBD1	TRBV4-3	.	TRBJ2-5	TGCGCCAGCAGCCTCAGGACAGGGGGAAGCGAGACCCAGTACTTC	CASSLRTGGSETQYF
.	TRBV5-1	.	TRBJ2-5	TGCGCCAGCAGCAACTCCCAGTACCAGTACTTC	CASSNSQYQYF
.	TRBV20-1	.	TRBJ2-1	TGCAGTGCTAGGGGGTTTATCGATGAGCAGTTCTTC	CSARGFIDEQFF
TRBD2	TRBV20-1	.	TRBJ2-7	TGCAGTGCTCCACTAGCGGGAGTATACGAGCAGTACTTC	CSAPLAGVYEQYF
.	TRBV20-1	.	TRBJ1-1	TGCAGTGCTAGATCGGGGACTGGGGTATGGGAAGCTTTCTTT	CSARSGTGVWEAFF
.	TRBV11-2	.	TRBJ1-2	TGTGCCAGCAGCTTATTATCCGAACCTAACTATGGCTACACCTTC	CASSLLSEPNYGYTF
TRBD2	TRBV30	.	TRBJ2-3	TGTGCCTGGAGTGCCGGAACAGCAGCGGGAGGAAGCACAGATACGCAGTATTTT	CAWSAGTAAGGSTDTQYF
.	TRBV30	.	TRBJ2-6	TGTGCCTGGAGTGCTGGGACTGGGGCCAACGTCCTGACTTTC	CAWSAGTGANVLTF
.	TRBV7-9	.	TRBJ2-1	TGTGCCAGCAGCGCGGGGGACAACAATGAGCAGTTCTTC	CASSAGDNNEQFF
.	TRBV3-1	few	TRBJ2-2	TGTGCCAGCAGTTACTCTACCGGGGAGCTGTTTTTT	CASSYSTGELFF
TRBD1	TRBV10-3	.	TRBJ2-7	TGTGCCATCAGTTGGGACAGCTACGAGCAGTACTTC	CAISWDSYEQYF
.	TRBV20-1	.	TRBJ1-5	TGCAGTGCTAGGGCGCGGCGCAATCAGCCCCAGCATTTT	CSARARRNQPQHF
.	TRBV2	.	TRBJ2-7	TGTGCCAGCAGTGAACTAGCGCTAACCTACGAGCAGTACTTC	CASSELALTYEQYF
TRBD2	TRBV20-1	.	TRBJ2-5	TGCAGTGCTACACGTCCCGGGACTAGCGAAGAGACCCAGTACTTC	CSATRPGTSEETQYF
.	TRBV29-1	.	TRBJ1-1	TGCAGCGTTGATATCAGGAACACTGAAGCTTTCTTT	CSVDIRNTEAFF
TRBD2	TRBV20-1	.	TRBJ2-5	TGCAGTGCGCCAGGACTAGGGGCTTTAGAGACCCAGTACTTC	CSAPGLGALETQYF
.	TRBV30	.	TRBJ1-3	TGTGCCTGGGGGGACCTCGGCCCCGGAAACACCATATATTTT	CAWGDLGPGNTIYF
TRBD2	TRBV5-1	.	TRBJ2-7	TGCGCCAGCAGCGGAACTAGCGGGAGTCTTGAGCAGTACTTC	CASSGTSGSLEQYF
TRBD2	TRBV7-3	.	TRBJ2-1	TGTGCCAGCAGCTTTAGCGGGAACTCCTACAATGAGCAGTTCTTC	CASSFSGNSYNEQFF
.	TRBV7-3	.	TRBJ2-1	TGTGCCAGCAGCCTTGGGACCCTTAACAATGAGCAGTTCTTC	CASSLGTLNNEQFF